These T cell receptor beta chains were read from a single sample in a study of T cell changes during pregnancy in multiple sclerosis. Profiled with immunoSEQ multiplex PCR; TCRdb holds only in-frame clones, not every one. This sample has roughly 35,000 clones; roughly 94% occur once, and the top ten carry 0.45% to 0.5%. Source: CD4+ T cells from peripheral blood mononuclear cells, taken after pregnancy. The receptors here all came from a female donor with multiple sclerosis, enrolled in a pregnancy study. CDR3s include the opening cysteine and the closing phenylalanine or tryptophan. D genes are given only for firm matches. Part of the rows lack a size; the others show once, few, many or a class for expanded clones.

>TRBJ1-2|.|.|TRBV7-2
TGTGCCAGCAGCTTAGATCTCTATGGCTACACCTTC
CASSLDLYGYTF
>TRBJ1-2|TRBD1|few|TRBV28
TGTGCCAGCATGGGGACAGGGGCTAACTATGGCTACACCTTC
CASMGTGANYGYTF
>TRBJ2-2|TRBD2|once|TRBV5-5
TGTGCCAGCAGCTTGGTGGCGGGAGGAGCCGGGGAGCTGTTTTTT
CASSLVAGGAGELFF
>TRBJ2-5|.|.|TRBV4-1
TGCGCCAGCAGCCAAGATCGGGGCGGAGGGGGCACGGGGGAGACCCAGTACTTC
CASSQDRGGGGTGETQYF
>TRBJ2-3|.|.|TRBV2
TGTGCCAGCAGTGAATTCAGGGCAGGAAAAACAGATACGCAGTATTTT
CASSEFRAGKTDTQYF
>TRBJ2-7|.|.|TRBV7-9
TGTGCCAGCAGCTTAGAGGTGATTGGGGCAGCCTCCTACGAGCAGTACTTC
CASSLEVIGAASYEQYF
>TRBJ2-3|TRBD2|.|TRBV13
TGTGCCAGCAGCTTCCGGACTAGCGGAGCGGAAGATACGCAGTATTTT
CASSFRTSGAEDTQYF
>TRBJ2-7|TRBD1|.|TRBV19
TGTGCCAGCAAATGGGCCCAAGGACAGGGCTACGAGCAGTACTTC
CASKWAQGQGYEQYF
>TRBJ2-1|.|.|TRBV11-2
TGTGCCAGCAGCTTAGGGCAGGGTAGCTACAATGAGCAGTTCTTC
CASSLGQGSYNEQFF
>TRBJ1-3|.|.|TRBV7-6
TGTGCCAGCAGTTTAGGGGCAGGGCTCTCTGGAAACACCATATATTTT
CASSLGAGLSGNTIYF
>TRBJ1-3|.|.|TRBV9
TGTGCCAGCAGCATCTCCTCTGGAAACACCATATATTTT
CASSISSGNTIYF
>TRBJ1-1|.|.|TRBV18
TGTGCCAGCTCACAGGGGTCGAACACTGAAGCTTTCTTT
CASSQGSNTEAFF
>TRBJ2-1|.|.|TRBV19
TGTGCCAGTAGAAAAGCGGACCTCTCCTACAATGAGCAGTTCTTC
CASRKADLSYNEQFF
>TRBJ2-1|TRBD1|.|TRBV5-1
TGCGCCAGCACCACAGGGGGCCTGAAAAATGAGCAGTTCTTC
CASTTGGLKNEQFF
>TRBJ2-2|.|.|TRBV2
TGTGCCAGCAGCCTCCAGGGCGGGGAGCTGTTTTTT
CASSLQGGELFF
>TRBJ2-7|.|.|TRBV10-3
TGTGCCATCGGGGCGCGGAACGAGCAGTACTTC
CAIGARNEQYF
>TRBJ2-1|TRBD2|.|TRBV4-1
TGCGCCAGCAGCCAAGATCGAGAGCGGGGGGGCCTCTACAATGAGCAGTTCTTC
CASSQDRERGGLYNEQFF
>TRBJ1-1|.|.|TRBV9
TGTGCCAGCAGCGTCGCGGGGGGACCCCCGAACACTGAAGCTTTCTTT
CASSVAGGPPNTEAFF
>TRBJ1-5|.|.|TRBV18
TGTGCCAGCTCACCATTCCTCAGCAATCAGCCCCAGCATTTT
CASSPFLSNQPQHF
>TRBJ1-1|.|.|TRBV4-1
TGCGCCAGCAGCCAAGTTATGGGGGGGCGTAATAGGAACACTGAAGCTTTCTTT
CASSQVMGGRNRNTEAFF
>TRBJ2-1|.|once|TRBV5-5
TGTGCCAGCACGGACAGATTATACAATGAGCAGTTCTTC
CASTDRLYNEQFF
>TRBJ2-3|.|.|TRBV7-2
TGTGCCAGCAGCCCTCTACGGGGGTGGGATACGCAGTATTTT
CASSPLRGWDTQYF
>TRBJ2-1|.|.|TRBV28
TGTGCCATTCTTTCATCAGGGGTTGGTAAGGATGAGCAGTTCTTC
CAILSSGVGKDEQFF
>TRBJ1-1|.|.|TRBV29-1
TGCAGCGTTGGGGCGGAGGTAGAAGCTTTCTTT
CSVGAEVEAFF
>TRBJ1-4|.|.|TRBV30
TGTGCCTGGACCGTTGCAACTAATGAAAAACTGTTTTTT
CAWTVATNEKLFF
>TRBJ2-1|TRBD2|.|TRBV18
TGTGCCAGCTCTATGAGGACTAGTTCCTACAATGAGCAGTTCTTC
CASSMRTSSYNEQFF
>TRBJ2-2|.|once|TRBV7-8
TGTGCCAGCAGCTCCTGGACAGTTGAGTACACCGGGGAGCTGTTTTTT
CASSSWTVEYTGELFF
>TRBJ2-7|TRBD2|.|TRBV27
TGTGCCAGCAGTTTCGGACTAGCGGGCGAGCAGTACTTC
CASSFGLAGEQYF
>TRBJ1-2|.|.|TRBV6-1
TGTGCCAGCAGTTCTCTGACAGGAACCTATGGCTACACCTTC
CASSSLTGTYGYTF
>TRBJ2-2|TRBD1|.|TRBV10-3
TGTGCCATCAGTACGACAGGGACAGGGGGATTCACCGGGGAGCTGTTTTTT
CAISTTGTGGFTGELFF
>TRBJ2-7|.|.|TRBV11-2
TGTGCCAGCAGCGACCTCCGCGGGTCTCCAACCTCCTACGAGCAGTACTTC
CASSDLRGSPTSYEQYF
>TRBJ2-5|.|.|TRBV7-2
TGTGCCAGCAGCTTAAGGGGGATGGGAGAGACCCAGTACTTC
CASSLRGMGETQYF
>TRBJ2-3|TRBD1|.|TRBV4-1
TGCGCCAGCAGCCATCTAGGACAGGAGAAGACCACAGATACGCAGTATTTT
CASSHLGQEKTTDTQYF
>TRBJ1-2|TRBD1|.|TRBV15
TGTGCCACCAGCGTAGGATCAGGGGGCGTCCATGGCTACACCTTC
CATSVGSGGVHGYTF
>TRBJ1-1|.|.|TRBV28
TGTGCCAGCAGTTCACGGGGAGAGAGAACTGAAGCTTTCTTT
CASSSRGERTEAFF
>TRBJ2-2|.|.|TRBV18
TGTGCCAGCTCACTTAGGACAGCTTCGAACACCGGGGAGCTGTTTTTT
CASSLRTASNTGELFF
>TRBJ1-1|TRBD1|.|TRBV6-6
TGTGCCACTGACGATTCGGACAGGAGAAACACTGAAGCTTTCTTT
CATDDSDRRNTEAFF
>TRBJ2-1|TRBD1|.|TRBV2
TGTGCCAGCAGTGAACGTGACAGGGGATATAATGAGCAGTTCTTC
CASSERDRGYNEQFF
>TRBJ2-7|TRBD1|.|TRBV6-6
TGTGCCAGCAGTTACACACAGGACAGGGGTGGCGAGCAGTACTTC
CASSYTQDRGGEQYF
>TRBJ2-2|.|few|TRBV4-3
TGCGCCAGCAGCCAAGACGGCAGGGGTCACGGGGAGCTGTTTTTT
CASSQDGRGHGELFF
>TRBJ2-7|.|.|TRBV6-1
TGTGCCAGCAGTGAATTCAGGGGTGCCTACGAGCAGTACTTC
CASSEFRGAYEQYF
>TRBJ1-4|.|.|TRBV7-8
TGTGCCAGCAGGACTAGAGTTGGGACTGAAAAACTGTTTTTT
CASRTRVGTEKLFF
>TRBJ1-5|TRBD1|once|TRBV19
TGTGCCAGTAGTACGAGAGGACAGGGCTTCAATCAGCCCCAGCATTTT
CASSTRGQGFNQPQHF
>TRBJ2-3|.|.|TRBV21-1
TGTGCCAGCAAGGGCGGAGGCCACACAGATACGCAGTATTTT
CASKGGGHTDTQYF
>TRBJ2-1|TRBD2|.|TRBV4-2
TGTGCCAGCAGCCAAGATGGCCTAGCGGGGGGGCCGAGGGAGCAGTTCTTC
CASSQDGLAGGPREQFF
>TRBJ1-1|.|.|TRBV7-3
TGTGCCAGCAGCTCTACAGGCAACACTGAAGCTTTCTTT
CASSSTGNTEAFF
>TRBJ1-5|.|.|TRBV19
TGTGCCAGTAGTATTAAACACCCCCATCAGCCCCAGCATTTT
CASSIKHPHQPQHF
>TRBJ1-2|.|.|TRBV5-5
TGTGCCAGCAGCTTGGGTGACTCCTATGGCTACACCTTC
CASSLGDSYGYTF
>TRBJ2-2|.|.|TRBV4-3
TGCGCCAGCAGCCAAGATGTGTTAGGCGGGGGCGCCGCGAACACCGGGGAGCTGTTTTTT
CASSQDVLGGGAANTGELFF
>TRBJ1-5|TRBD1|few|TRBV2
TGTGCCAGCAGTGTCCTACAGGGGGCAATGCATTTT
CASSVLQGAMHF
>TRBJ1-1|.|.|TRBV5-1
TGCGCCAGCAGCTCAAGGGGCAAAGGCACTGAAGCTTTCTTT
CASSSRGKGTEAFF
>TRBJ1-5|.|.|TRBV7-8
TGTGCCAGCAGCTTGGCTGCCAGGGCTGGCAATCAGCCCCAGCATTTT
CASSLAARAGNQPQHF